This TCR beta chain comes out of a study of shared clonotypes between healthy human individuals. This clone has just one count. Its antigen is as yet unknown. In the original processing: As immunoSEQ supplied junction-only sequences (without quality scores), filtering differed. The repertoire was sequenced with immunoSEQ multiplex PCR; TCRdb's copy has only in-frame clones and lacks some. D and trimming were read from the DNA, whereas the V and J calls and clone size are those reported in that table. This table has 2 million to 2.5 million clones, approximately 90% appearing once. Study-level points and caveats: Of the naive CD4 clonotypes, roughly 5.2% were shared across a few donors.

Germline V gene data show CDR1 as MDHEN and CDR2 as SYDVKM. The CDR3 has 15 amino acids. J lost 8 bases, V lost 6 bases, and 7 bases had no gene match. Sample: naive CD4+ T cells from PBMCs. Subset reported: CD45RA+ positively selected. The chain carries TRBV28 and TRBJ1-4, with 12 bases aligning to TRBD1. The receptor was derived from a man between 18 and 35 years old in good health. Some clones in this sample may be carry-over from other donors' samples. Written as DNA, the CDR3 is TGTGCCAGCAGCCCCCCAGGGACAGGGGGCGAAAAACTGTTTTTT. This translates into CASSPPGTGGEKLFF.